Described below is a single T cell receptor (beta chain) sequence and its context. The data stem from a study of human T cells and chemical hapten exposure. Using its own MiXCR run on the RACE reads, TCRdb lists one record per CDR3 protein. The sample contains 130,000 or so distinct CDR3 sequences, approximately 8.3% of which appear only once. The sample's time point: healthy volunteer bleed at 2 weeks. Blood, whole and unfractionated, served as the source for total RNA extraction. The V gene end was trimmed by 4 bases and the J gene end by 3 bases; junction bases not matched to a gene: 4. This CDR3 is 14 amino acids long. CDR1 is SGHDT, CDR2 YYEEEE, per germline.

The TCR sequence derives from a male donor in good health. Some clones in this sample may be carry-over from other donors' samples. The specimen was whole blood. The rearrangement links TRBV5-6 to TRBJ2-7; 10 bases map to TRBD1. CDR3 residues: CASSGGDRGYEQYF. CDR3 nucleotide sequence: TGTGCCAGCAGCGGAGGGGACAGGGGCTACGAGCAGTACTTC.